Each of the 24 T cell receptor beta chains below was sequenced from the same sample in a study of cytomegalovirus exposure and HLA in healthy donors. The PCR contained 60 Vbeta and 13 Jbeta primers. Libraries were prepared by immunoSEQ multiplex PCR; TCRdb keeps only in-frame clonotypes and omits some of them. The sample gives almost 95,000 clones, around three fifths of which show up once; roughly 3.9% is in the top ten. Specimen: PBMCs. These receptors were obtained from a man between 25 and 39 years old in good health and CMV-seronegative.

The CDR3 spells CTSSRGLSYEQYF. Written as DNA, the CDR3 is TGCACCAGCAGCCGGGGACTGTCCTACGAGCAGTACTTC. This rearrangement joins TRBV1 to TRBJ2-7; the table's D gene call, TRBD2, was not cross checked with the DNA. TRBV1 is listed as a pseudogene. CDR3 size: 13 residues.

The CDR3 sequence: CSVDGQGVKETQYF. For the CDR3, the DNA is TGCAGCGTTGACGGACAGGGAGTTAAAGAGACCCAGTACTTC. J is TRBJ2-5 and V is TRBV29-1, with 8 positions matching TRBD1. CDR1 is SQVTM and CDR2 is ANQGSEA in the germline V gene. The CDR3 is 14 amino acids. J lost 3 bases, V lost 3 bases, and 6 bases had no gene match.

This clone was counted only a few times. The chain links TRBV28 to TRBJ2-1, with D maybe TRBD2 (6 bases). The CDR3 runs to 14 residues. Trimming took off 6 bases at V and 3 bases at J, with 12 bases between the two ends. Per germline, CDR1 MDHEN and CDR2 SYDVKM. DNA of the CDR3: TGTGCCAGCAGGGGACTCTCGGACTACAATGAGCAGTTCTTC. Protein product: CASRGLSDYNEQFF.

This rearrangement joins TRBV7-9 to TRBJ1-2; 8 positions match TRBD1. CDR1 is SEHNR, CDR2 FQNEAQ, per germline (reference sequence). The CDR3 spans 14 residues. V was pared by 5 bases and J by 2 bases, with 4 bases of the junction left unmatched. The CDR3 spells CASSPRTGNYGYTF. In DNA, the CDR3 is TGTGCCAGCAGCCCCCGGACAGGGAACTATGGCTACACCTTC.

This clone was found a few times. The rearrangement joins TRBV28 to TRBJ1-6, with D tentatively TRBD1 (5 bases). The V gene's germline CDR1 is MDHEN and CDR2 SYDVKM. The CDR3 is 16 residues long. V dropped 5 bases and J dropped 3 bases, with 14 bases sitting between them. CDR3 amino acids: CASSPGASGYNSPLHF. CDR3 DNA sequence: TGTGCCAGCAGTCCTGGGGCGTCCGGCTATAATTCACCCCTCCACTTT.

CDR3 residues: CATDSVRNQPQHF. The CDR3 DNA sequence: TGTGCCACTGACAGCGTTAGGAATCAGCCCCAGCATTTT. The chain employs TRBV10-3 and TRBJ1-5, with a weak D call TRBD1 (5 bases). The CDR3 runs to 13 residues. V was shortened by 10 bases and J by 4 bases, with 14 bases between the two germline ends. From germline, CDR1 is ENHRY and CDR2 SYGVKD.

This CDR3 reads CASRPSGEGHGYTF. The CDR3 bases are TGTGCCAGCAGACCTTCAGGGGAGGGCCATGGCTACACCTTC. This chain connects TRBV6-1 to TRBJ1-2, with D possibly matching TRBD1 (6 bases). The CDR3 has 14 amino acids. The V gene lost 6 bases and the J gene lost 6 bases, with 17 bases spanning the gap. The germline CDR1 and CDR2 sequences are MNHNS and SASEGT.

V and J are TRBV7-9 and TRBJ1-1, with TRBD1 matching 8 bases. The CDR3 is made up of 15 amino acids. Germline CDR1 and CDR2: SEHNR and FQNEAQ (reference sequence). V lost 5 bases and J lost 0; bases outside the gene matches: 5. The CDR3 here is CASSPRTGMNTEAFF. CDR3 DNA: TGTGCCAGCAGCCCGAGGACAGGGATGAACACTGAAGCTTTCTTT.

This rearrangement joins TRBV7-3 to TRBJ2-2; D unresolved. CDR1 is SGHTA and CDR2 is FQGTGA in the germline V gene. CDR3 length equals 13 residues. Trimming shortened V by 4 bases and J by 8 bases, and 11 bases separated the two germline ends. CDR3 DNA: TGTGCCAGCAGCTCACATGGGCAAGGGGAGCTGTTTTTT. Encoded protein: CASSSHGQGELFF.

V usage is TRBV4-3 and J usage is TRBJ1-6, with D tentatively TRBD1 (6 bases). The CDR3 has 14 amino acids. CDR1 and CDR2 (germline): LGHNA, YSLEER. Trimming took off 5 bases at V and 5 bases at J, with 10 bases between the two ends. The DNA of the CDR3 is TGCGCCAGCAGCGAACAGGGAGATAATTCACCCCTCCACTTT. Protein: CASSEQGDNSPLHF.

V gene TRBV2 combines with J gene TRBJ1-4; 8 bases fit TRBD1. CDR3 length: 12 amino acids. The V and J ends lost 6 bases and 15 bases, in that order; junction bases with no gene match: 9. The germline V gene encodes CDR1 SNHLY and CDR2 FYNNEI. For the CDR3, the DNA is TGTGCCAGCAGGGACAGGGATCTAAAGGTGTTTTTT. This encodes CASRDRDLKVFF.

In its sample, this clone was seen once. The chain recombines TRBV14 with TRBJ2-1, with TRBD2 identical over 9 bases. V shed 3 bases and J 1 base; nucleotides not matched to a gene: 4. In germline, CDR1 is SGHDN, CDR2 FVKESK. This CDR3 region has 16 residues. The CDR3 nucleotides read TGTGCCAGCAGCCACCGTAGCGGGAGTTCCTACAATGAGCAGTTCTTC. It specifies CASSHRSGSSYNEQFF.

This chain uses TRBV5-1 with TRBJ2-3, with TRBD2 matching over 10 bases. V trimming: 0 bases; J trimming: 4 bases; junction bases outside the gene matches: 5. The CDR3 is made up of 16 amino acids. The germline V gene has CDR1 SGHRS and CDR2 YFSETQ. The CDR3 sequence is CASSLAKAGGADTQYF. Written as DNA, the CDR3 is TGCGCCAGCAGCTTGGCAAAAGCGGGAGGGGCAGATACGCAGTATTTT.

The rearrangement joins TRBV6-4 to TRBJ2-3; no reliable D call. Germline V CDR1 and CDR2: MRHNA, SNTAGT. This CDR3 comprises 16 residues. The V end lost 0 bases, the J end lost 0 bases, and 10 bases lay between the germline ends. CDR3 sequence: CASSDSIVTSTDTQYF. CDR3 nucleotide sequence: TGTGCCAGCAGTGACTCGATCGTAACTAGCACAGATACGCAGTATTTT.

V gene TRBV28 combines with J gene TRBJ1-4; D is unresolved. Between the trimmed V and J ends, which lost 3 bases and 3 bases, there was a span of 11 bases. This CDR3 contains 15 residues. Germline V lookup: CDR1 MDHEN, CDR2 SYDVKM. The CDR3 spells CASSLRPTSNEKLFF. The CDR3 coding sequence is TGTGCCAGCAGTTTGAGGCCAACTTCTAATGAAAAACTGTTTTTT.

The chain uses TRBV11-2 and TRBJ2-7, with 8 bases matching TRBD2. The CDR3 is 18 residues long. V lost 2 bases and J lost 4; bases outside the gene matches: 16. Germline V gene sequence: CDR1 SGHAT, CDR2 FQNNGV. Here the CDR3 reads CASSLPPKLAAPLYEQYF. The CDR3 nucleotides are TGTGCCAGCAGCTTACCCCCCAAACTAGCGGCCCCTTTATACGAGCAGTACTTC.

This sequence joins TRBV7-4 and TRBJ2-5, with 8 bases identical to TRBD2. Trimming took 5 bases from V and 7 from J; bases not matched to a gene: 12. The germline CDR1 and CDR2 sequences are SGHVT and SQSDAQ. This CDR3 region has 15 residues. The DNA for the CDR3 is TGTGCCAGCAGCACCCCGTCGGGGGCGGGGGGGACCCAGTACTTC. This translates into CASSTPSGAGGTQYF.

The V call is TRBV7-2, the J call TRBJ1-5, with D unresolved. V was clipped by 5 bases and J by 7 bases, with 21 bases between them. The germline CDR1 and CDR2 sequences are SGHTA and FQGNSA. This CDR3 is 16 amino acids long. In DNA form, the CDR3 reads TGTGCCAGCAGCCTACTGGGGTCGGGGAGCAGCCAGCCCCAGCATTTT. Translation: CASSLLGSGSSQPQHF. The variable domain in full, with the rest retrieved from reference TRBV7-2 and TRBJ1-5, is GAGVSQSPSNKVTEKGKDVELRCDPISGHTALYWYRQSLGQGLEFLIYFQGNSAPDKSGLPSDRFSAERTGGSVSTLTIQRTQQEDSAVYLCASSLLGSGSSQPQHFGDGTRLSIL.

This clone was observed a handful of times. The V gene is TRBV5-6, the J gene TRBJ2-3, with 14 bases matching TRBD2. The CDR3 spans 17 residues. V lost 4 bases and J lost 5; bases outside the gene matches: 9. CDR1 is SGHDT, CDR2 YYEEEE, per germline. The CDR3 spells CASSRLAGGARGDTQYF. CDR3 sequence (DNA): TGTGCCAGCAGCCGACTAGCGGGAGGGGCCCGGGGAGATACGCAGTATTTT.

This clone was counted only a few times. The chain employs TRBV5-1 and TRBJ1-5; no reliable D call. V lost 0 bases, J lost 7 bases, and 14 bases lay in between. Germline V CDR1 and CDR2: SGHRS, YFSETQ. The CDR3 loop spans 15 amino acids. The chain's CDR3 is CASSLDSAEGQPQHF. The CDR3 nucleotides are TGCGCCAGCAGCTTGGACTCCGCGGAGGGCCAGCCCCAGCATTTT.

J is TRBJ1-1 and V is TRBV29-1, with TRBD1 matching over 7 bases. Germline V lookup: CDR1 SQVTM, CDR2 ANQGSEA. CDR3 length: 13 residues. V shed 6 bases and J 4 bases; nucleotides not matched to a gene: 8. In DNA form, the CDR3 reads TGCAGCGTATTCCCAGGGGGACCCACTGAAGCTTTCTTT. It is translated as CSVFPGGPTEAFF.

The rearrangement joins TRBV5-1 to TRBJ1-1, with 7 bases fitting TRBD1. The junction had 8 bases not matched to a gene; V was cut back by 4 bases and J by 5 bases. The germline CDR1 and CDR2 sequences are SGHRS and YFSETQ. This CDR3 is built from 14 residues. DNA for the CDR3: TGCGCCAGCAGCACGGAACAGGGGTGGACTGAAGCTTTCTTT. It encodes CASSTEQGWTEAFF.

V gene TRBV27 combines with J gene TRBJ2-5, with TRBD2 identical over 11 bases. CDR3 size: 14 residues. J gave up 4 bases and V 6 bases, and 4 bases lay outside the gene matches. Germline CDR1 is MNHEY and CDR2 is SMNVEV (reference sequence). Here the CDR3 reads CASSPLAGVETQYF. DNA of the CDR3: TGTGCCAGCAGCCCACTAGCGGGAGTAGAGACCCAGTACTTC.

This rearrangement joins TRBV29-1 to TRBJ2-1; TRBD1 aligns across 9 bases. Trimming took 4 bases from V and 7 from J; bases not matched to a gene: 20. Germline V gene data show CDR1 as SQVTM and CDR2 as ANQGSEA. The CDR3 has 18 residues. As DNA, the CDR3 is TGCAGCGTTGTGGGGACAGGGTACCTAGCGGTGAGCAGAAATGAGCAGTTCTTC. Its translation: CSVVGTGYLAVSRNEQFF.